The sequence of this T cell receptor (beta chain) was determined in a study of cytomegalovirus exposure and HLA in healthy donors. With respect to this clone: Antigen: not known.

Broader study findings: One variant, a missense change in DCLRE1C, was linked in a later analysis to TCR beta V- and J-gene trimming.

Primers included in the PCR were 60 Vbeta and 13 Jbeta primers. Data came from immunoSEQ multiplex PCR; TCRdb stores just in-frame clones and leaves some out. This table has 100,000 to 150,000 clones, over 65% appearing once. The origin of this receptor is a man aged 50 to 60 in good health and CMV-seronegative. The sequenced sample consisted of PBMCs.

The chain's CDR3 is CASKAHSGSNTDTQYF. CDR3 DNA: TGTGCCAGCAAAGCCCACAGCGGTTCTAACACAGATACGCAGTATTTT. The rearrangement joins TRBV6-4 to TRBJ2-3, with D perhaps matching TRBD2 (5 bases). Germline CDR1 is MRHNA and CDR2 is SNTAGT. CDR3 length: 16 residues. Trimming took off 7 bases at V and 2 bases at J, with 19 bases between the two ends.